The clone carrying this T cell receptor (beta chain) was seen repeatedly, ten times or more. The antigen is not known. The data stem from a study of Graves' ophthalmopathy and Graves' hyperthyroidism. General study findings and limits: Discrimination between ophthalmopathy and stable hyperthyroidism by a 13-signature model showed about 89% sensitivity and over 70% specificity.

Amplification targeted the TCR beta CDR3 regions, with RNA transcripts as the source material. RT-PCR in the first round used HTBI primers; a second-round multiplex PCR followed. TCRdb redid the calling of the multiplex PCR reads with MiXCR, one entry per CDR3 protein. The sample has a few hundred thousand distinct CDR3 sequences, 20% to 25% seen once; the top ten hold roughly 40%. Fresh peripheral blood, 8.5 to 10 ml, was the PBMC source. From germline, CDR1 is MDHEN and CDR2 SYDVKM. The CDR3 is 14 residues long. V lost 8 bases and J lost 4, with 18 bases in between. This sequence was found in a woman aged 45-65 years with Graves' ophthalmopathy. The chain has TRBV28 and TRBJ2-7; tentative D call: TRBD2 (6 bases). What was sequenced was peripheral blood. The CDR3 nucleotides read TGTGCCAGCGAAACCGGGACTGGCGGATACGAGCAGTACTTC. This codes for CASETGTGGYEQYF.